This TCR beta chain is from a study of blood T cell repertoires in COVID-19. TCRdb's table, derived via immunoSEQ multiplex PCR, lists solely in-frame clones and lacks some. The sample has about 180,000 clones; about 88% are singletons. Donors in Cohort 3 counted as recovered after two negative PCRs, clearance, or symptom resolution. The sample comprised PBMCs or T cells enriched from blood (not recorded which). This TCR derives from a woman under 30 who had recovered from COVID-19.

The CDR3 DNA sequence: TGTGCCAGCAGCTTTATATACAGGGTGAACACTGAAGCTTTCTTT. Its translation is CASSFIYRVNTEAFF. The gene calls are TRBV7-2 and TRBJ1-1, with D tentatively TRBD1 (6 bases). Germline CDR1 is SGHTA and CDR2 is FQGNSA. The length of the CDR3 is 15 residues. V lost 3 bases to trimming and J lost 0 bases, with 11 bases between them.